This TCR beta chain was captured by sequencing in a study of OX40 agonist ivuxolimab in advanced cancers. General study findings and limits: Fewer expanded clones were found on average in CD4+ than in CD8+ T cells.

Method: immunoSEQ multiplex PCR; TCRdb's copy keeps in-frame clones and lacks some. The data hold about 77,000 clones, with roughly 88% observed a single time. The CDR3 has 17 residues. Germline V gives CDR1 SGHTA, CDR2 FQGTGA. Losses at the gene ends were 5 bases for V and 3 bases for J; bases not matched to a gene: 6. Of note for this clone: Its antigen is not identified.

This chain links TRBV7-3 with TRBJ2-1; TRBD2 aligns across 14 bases. The clonotype originates from an adult with an advanced solid tumor such as melanoma, head and neck, liver or kidney cancer. Sequences were derived from CD4+ or CD8+ T cells sorted from blood, sampled in a trial of the OX40 agonist ivuxolimab. The CDR3 DNA follows: TGTGCCAGCAGCCCCCAGACTAGCGGGGGGGGCTACAATGAGCAGTTCTTC. Residues: CASSPQTSGGGYNEQFF.